This entry features one T cell receptor beta chain sequence. V gave up 2 bases and J gave up 5 bases; unmatched junction bases: 5. The CDR3 contains 14 residues. Germline V lookup: CDR1 MNHEY, CDR2 SVGEGT. The authors' processing: For nucleated cells, counts were estimated from reference gene primer amplification. Only in-frame clones appear in the TCRdb table, and some are missing; sequencing was by immunoSEQ multiplex PCR. V, J and clone size reflect that table, while D and trimming were determined from the DNA. The data show about 83,000 clones, with 65% to 80% seen just once and around 19% held by the top ten. The data belong to a study of blood T cell repertoires in COVID-19. Study as a whole: From the United States, Italy and Spain came samples of acute and convalescent COVID-19. PBMCs, B-cell-depleted T cells, or T cells were the source of the cDNA or gDNA that made up the material.

The source of this sequence is a woman over 75 with active or convalescent COVID-19. The chain is built from TRBV6-2 or TRBV6-3 and TRBJ2-7; 8 bases are shared with TRBD2. The sequenced sample was peripheral blood. The CDR3, as DNA: TGTGCCAGCAGTTACGGACGGGGGGGAGACGAGCAGTACTTC. Translating gives CASSYGRGGDEQYF.